This T cell receptor beta chain was identified during a study of shared clonotypes between healthy human individuals. Every one of the donors was a Caucasian adult that lived in Nashville, Tennessee. With unsorted samples, genomic DNA was obtained from some 100 million PBMCs. CDR1 and CDR2 (germline): GTSNPN, SVGIG (reference sequence). This CDR3 contains 15 residues. The germline V and J ends were trimmed by 0 bases and 2 bases, with 12 bases remaining between them. Methods used by the authors: Without quality scores, immunoSEQ junctional reads could not be filtered like full-length reads. The protocol was immunoSEQ multiplex PCR, while the TCRdb copy is restricted to in-frame clones and leaves out a portion. The DNA gave D and trimming, while V, J and clone size come from that table. The top ten clones hold around 13% of a sample with around 500,000 clones, about 79% of them seen once.

The chain carries TRBV30 and TRBJ2-3, with a possible D match to TRBD2 (6 bases). Sequenced input: PBMCs. This receptor was identified in a woman in her thirties or forties in good health. Some clones in this sample may be carry-over from other donors' samples. Written as DNA, the CDR3 is TGTGCCTGGAGTGTAAGTAGCGGAACCACAGATACGCAGTATTTT. It specifies CAWSVSSGTTDTQYF. Variable domain in full (rest from reference TRBV30 and TRBJ2-3): SQTIHQWPATLVQPVGSPLSLECTVEGTSNPNLYWYRQAAGRGLQLLFYSVGIGQISSEVPQNLSASRPQDRQFILSSKKLLLSDSGFYLCAWSVSSGTTDTQYFGPGTRLTVL.